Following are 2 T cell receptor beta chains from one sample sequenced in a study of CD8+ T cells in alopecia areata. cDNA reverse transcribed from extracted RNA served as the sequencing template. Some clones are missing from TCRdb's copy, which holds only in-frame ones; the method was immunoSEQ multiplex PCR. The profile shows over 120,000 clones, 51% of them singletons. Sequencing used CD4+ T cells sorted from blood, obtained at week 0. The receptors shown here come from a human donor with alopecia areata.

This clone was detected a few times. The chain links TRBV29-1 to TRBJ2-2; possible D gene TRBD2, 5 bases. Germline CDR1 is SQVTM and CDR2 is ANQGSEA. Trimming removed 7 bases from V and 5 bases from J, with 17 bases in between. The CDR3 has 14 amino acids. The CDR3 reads CSARELEATGELFF. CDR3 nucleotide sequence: TGCAGCGCCCGGGAACTAGAGGCGACCGGGGAGCTGTTTTTT.

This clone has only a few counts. The CDR3 region is CASKGQGFNEQFF. In DNA form, the CDR3 reads TGTGCCAGTAAGGGACAGGGATTCAATGAGCAGTTCTTC. The chain has TRBV19 and TRBJ2-1; 9 bases are shared with TRBD1. Trimming took 7 bases from V and 6 from J; bases not matched to a gene: 4. Germline lookup yields CDR1 LNHDA and CDR2 SQIVND (reference sequence). The CDR3 loop spans 13 amino acids.